These T cell receptor beta chains were read from a single sample in a study of PD-1 blockade in classical Hodgkin lymphoma. Repertoires were generated with immunoSEQ multiplex PCR, while TCRdb's copy carries only in-frame clones and drops some. The table records around 93,000 clones, about 77% of them present only once. This sample comprised peripheral blood mononuclear cells (PBMCs), obtained before the fourth cycle of nivolumab. These receptors all stem from a human donor with classical Hodgkin lymphoma. CDR3s include the opening cysteine and the closing phenylalanine or tryptophan.

J: TRBJ2-5
V: TRBV11-3
CDR3: CASSLNPQETQYF

J: TRBJ2-5
V: TRBV9
CDR3: CASSVAWVGGTQYF

J: TRBJ2-3
V: TRBV20-1
CDR3: CSATPGPPQYF

J: TRBJ2-7
V: TRBV13
CDR3: CASSANPDRGEWQYF

J: TRBJ1-4
V: TRBV9
CDR3: CASSVGGGNEKLFF

J: TRBJ1-1
V: TRBV19
CDR3: CASSPQVMNTEAFF

J: TRBJ2-4
V: TRBV9
CDR3: CASSVGGGGRQAKNIQYF

J: TRBJ2-7
V: TRBV7-9
CDR3: CASSSGQLYEQYF

J: TRBJ1-4
V: TRBV19
CDR3: CASSMARLGSGEKLFF

J: TRBJ2-5
V: TRBV7-2
CDR3: CASSPRLGGQETQYF

J: TRBJ2-1
V: TRBV19
CDR3: CASSMVAMSSYNEQFF

J: TRBJ2-5
V: TRBV7-6
CDR3: CASSPRTVPQETQYF

J: TRBJ1-1
V: TRBV5-3
CDR3: CARSLWSFKTEAFF

J: TRBJ2-7
V: TRBV4-1
CDR3: CASSQVRATGPFHEQYF

J: TRBJ2-5
V: TRBV7-6
CDR3: CASLGQAQTASGQYF

J: TRBJ1-2
V: TRBV28
CDR3: CASSLFDGYYGYTF

J: TRBJ1-2
V: TRBV10-3
CDR3: CAISEGRKDGYTF

J: TRBJ2-2
V: TRBV27
CDR3: CASSLFAGGRTGELFF

J: TRBJ2-5
V: TRBV9
CDR3: CASSPRLASETQYF

J: TRBJ2-3
V: TRBV11-1
CDR3: CASSFRSTDTQYF